A single TCR beta chain is shown here with its context. Its antigen has not been determined. No base quality information exists; no much larger clone differs at one position. These data are taken from a study of T cell clones after liver transplantation (dated by TCRdb to between 2018 and 2020). With regard to the full study: The samples were obtained from ITN030ST, a randomized trial that attempted immunosuppression withdrawal within 2 years after liver transplantation. The studied cohort comprised 8 liver transplant recipients, 3 classified as tolerant and 5 as non-tolerant. To count as tolerant, a recipient had to stay completely off immunosuppression for at least one year without liver enzymes climbing beyond twice the upper limit of normal. Donor-reactive T cell clones were identified by TCRbeta sequencing after a pre-transplant mixed lymphocyte reaction and then tracked in post-transplant blood. Of the eight recipients, a few were HCV-positive, while the remaining recipients had been transplanted for non-autoimmune, non-viral indications. No induction therapy was given to the subjects, and standard immunosuppression was administered until randomization at 12-24 months post-transplant. As an antigen-independent comparator for donor-reactive sequences, third party-reactive TCRbeta sequences were also identified from pre-transplant MLRs. Blood samples were collected pre-transplant, pre-randomization before withdrawal, and post-randomization after either complete withdrawal or failed withdrawal.

Using immunoSEQ, frozen genomic DNA was subjected to high-throughput TCRbeta CDR3 sequencing, a process that included PCR amplification, mapping, bias correction and internal controls. The published analysis was carried out like this. Only productive rearrangements were retained, with each unique TCRbeta sequence defined by its CDR3 nucleotide sequence together with its V and J gene. A sequence counted as donor-reactive only if the sequence showed at least 5-fold expansion in CFSE-low cells compared with unstimulated pre-transplant cells and had a frequency of at least 0.01%. To ensure at least 90% detection power, minimum frequency thresholds were set for each subject based on that subject's lowest-template unstimulated sample. Repertoire turnover was measured by Jensen-Shannon divergence between the top 1000 TCRbeta sequences post- and pre-transplant. Changes in detection of donor-reactive sequences were assessed with two-sided Fisher's exact tests. The table was pulled from immuneACCESS by TCRdb, which kept in-frame rearrangements only. Such tables lose some clones; where checked, under half of the loss comes from unresolved V genes, and the rest has no known cause. V and J calls and clone size are as listed in that table; D and trimming were resolved from the DNA. In all, the sample holds about 80,000 clones, and about 84% of those were seen once. The ten largest clones represent less than 0.6% of the sample.

General findings and caveats noted by the study authors: Because of small, heterogeneous patient numbers and non-standardized post-transplant time points, the conclusions were only preliminary. Low numbers of available donor cells limited the measurable donor-reactive repertoire in two subjects. Because allograft tissue specimens were not available, migration of donor-reactive T cells into the graft, rather than deletion, may have occurred. A significant post-transplant decrease in circulating donor-reactive CD4 TCRbeta sequences was observed in most of the 8 subjects, irrespective of tolerance or HCV status. Donor-reactive sequences declined more than third party-reactive ones, suggesting partial antigen-specific deletion unrelated to withdrawal success. After accounting for repertoire turnover, donor-reactive detection was significantly reduced in 7 of 8 subjects for CD4 and 8 of 8 for CD8.

Thawed unstimulated PBMCs were stained for CD3, CD4 and CD8 and FACS-sorted into CD3+CD4+ and CD3+CD8+ populations. Each of the 8 studied subjects was randomized to immunosuppression withdrawal. The Qiagen DNeasy Blood and Tissue Kit was used for genomic DNA isolation. CDR1 is given as MRHNA and CDR2 as SNTAGT, both from the germline V gene. V ends up 3 bases short and J 7 bases short, with an unmatched junction base count of 3. The CDR3 goes from the cysteine to the phenylalanine over 13 residues. Here the CDR3 DNA is all that survives: 39 bases in frame from base 1. The chain couples TRBV6-4 to TRBJ1-5; 7 junctional bases match TRBD1. The sequencing used CD4+ T cells from blood, collected approximately 45 months after liver transplant. The sequence came from a human patient who received a liver transplant. After transplantation, some T cells may belong to the graft donor instead of the recipient. The CDR3: CASSEKQGQPQHF. The DNA sequence is as follows: TGTGCCAGCAGTGAGAAACAGGGGCAGCCCCAGCATTTT.